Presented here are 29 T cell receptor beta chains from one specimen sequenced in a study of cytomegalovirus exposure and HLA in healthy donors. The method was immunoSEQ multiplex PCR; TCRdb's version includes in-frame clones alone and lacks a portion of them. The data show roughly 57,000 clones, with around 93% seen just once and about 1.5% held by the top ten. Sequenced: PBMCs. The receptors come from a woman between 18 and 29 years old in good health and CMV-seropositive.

The CDR3 sequence is CASSLGRLYTEAFF. CDR3 in DNA: TGTGCCAGCAGCTTAGGCAGACTGTACACTGAAGCTTTCTTT. The chain has TRBV11-3 and TRBJ1-1; no reliable D call. Trimming shortened V by 1 base and J by 3 bases, and 9 bases separated the two germline ends. Per the germline V gene, CDR1 is SGHNT and CDR2 is YENEEA. The CDR3 runs 14 residues.

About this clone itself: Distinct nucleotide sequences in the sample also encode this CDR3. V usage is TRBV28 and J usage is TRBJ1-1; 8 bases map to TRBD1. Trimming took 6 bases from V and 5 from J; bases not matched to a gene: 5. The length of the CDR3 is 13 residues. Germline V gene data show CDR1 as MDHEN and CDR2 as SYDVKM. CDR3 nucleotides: TGTGCCAGCAGCACAGGGGGAGGTACTGAAGCTTTCTTT. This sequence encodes CASSTGGGTEAFF.

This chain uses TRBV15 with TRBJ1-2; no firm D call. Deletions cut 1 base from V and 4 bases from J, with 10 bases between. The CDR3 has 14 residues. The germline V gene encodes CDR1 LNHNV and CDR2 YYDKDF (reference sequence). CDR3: CATSRGGRSYGYTF. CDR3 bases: TGTGCCACCAGCAGAGGTGGCAGGTCCTATGGCTACACCTTC.

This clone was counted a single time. DNA for the CDR3: TGTGCCAGCAGCTTTTACACAGTCCCTAGCACAGATACGCAGTATTTT. Protein product: CASSFYTVPSTDTQYF. V is TRBV13 and J is TRBJ2-3; D call uncertain. This CDR3 contains 16 residues. The ends were cut back, 3 bases at V and 0 bases at J, with 13 bases in the middle. CDR1 PRHDT and CDR2 FYEKMQ come from the germline V gene (reference sequence). Together with reference TRBV13 and TRBJ2-3, the CDR3 gives the full variable domain: AAGVIQSPRHLIKEKRETATLKCYPIPRHDTVYWYQQGPGQDPQFLISFYEKMQSDKGSIPDRFSAQQFSDYHSELNMSSLELGDSALYFCASSFYTVPSTDTQYFGPGTRLTVL.

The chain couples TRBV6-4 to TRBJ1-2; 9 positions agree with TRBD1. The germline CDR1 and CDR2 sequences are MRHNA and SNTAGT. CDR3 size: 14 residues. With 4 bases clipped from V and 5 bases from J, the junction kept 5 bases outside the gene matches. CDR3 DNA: TGTGCCAGCAGTGTAACAGGGGGCGTTTATGGCTACACCTTC. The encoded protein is CASSVTGGVYGYTF.

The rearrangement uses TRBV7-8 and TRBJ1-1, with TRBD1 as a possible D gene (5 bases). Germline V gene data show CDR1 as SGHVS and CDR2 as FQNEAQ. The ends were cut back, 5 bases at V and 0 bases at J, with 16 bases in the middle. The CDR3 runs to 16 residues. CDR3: CASSKRDFPLNTEAFF. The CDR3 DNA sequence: TGTGCCAGCAGCAAGAGGGACTTTCCGTTGAACACTGAAGCTTTCTTT.

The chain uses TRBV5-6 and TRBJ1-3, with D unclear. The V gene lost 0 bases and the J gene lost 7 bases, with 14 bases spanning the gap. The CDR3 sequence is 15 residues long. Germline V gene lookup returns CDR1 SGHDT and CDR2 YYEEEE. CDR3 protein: CASSLGQSRKNTIYF. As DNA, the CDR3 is TGTGCCAGCAGCTTGGGACAATCAAGGAAGAACACCATATATTTT.

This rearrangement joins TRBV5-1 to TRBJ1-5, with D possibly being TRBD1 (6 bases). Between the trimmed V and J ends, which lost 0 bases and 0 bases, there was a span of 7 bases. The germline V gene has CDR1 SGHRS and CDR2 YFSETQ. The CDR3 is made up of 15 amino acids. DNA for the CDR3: TGCGCCAGCAGCTTGGAGGGGGTTAGCAATCAGCCCCAGCATTTT. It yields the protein CASSLEGVSNQPQHF.

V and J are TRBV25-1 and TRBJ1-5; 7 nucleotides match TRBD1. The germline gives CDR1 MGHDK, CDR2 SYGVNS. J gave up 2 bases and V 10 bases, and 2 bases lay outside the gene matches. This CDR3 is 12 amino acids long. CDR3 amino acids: CATGQGNQPQHF. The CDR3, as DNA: TGTGCCACAGGACAGGGCAATCAGCCCCAGCATTTT.

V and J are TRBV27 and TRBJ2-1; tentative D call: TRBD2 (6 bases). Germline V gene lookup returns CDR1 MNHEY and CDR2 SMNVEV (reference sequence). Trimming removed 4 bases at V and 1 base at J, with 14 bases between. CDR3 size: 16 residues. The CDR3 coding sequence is TGTGCCAGCAGTTCGTACCGGGGGAAATCCTACAATGAGCAGTTCTTC. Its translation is CASSSYRGKSYNEQFF.

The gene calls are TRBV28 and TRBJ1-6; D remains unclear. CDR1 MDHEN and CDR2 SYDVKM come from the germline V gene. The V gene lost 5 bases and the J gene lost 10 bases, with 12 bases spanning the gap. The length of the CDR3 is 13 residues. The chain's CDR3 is CASSLSFGSPLHF. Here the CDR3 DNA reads TGTGCCAGCAGTCTCTCCTTCGGGTCACCCCTCCACTTT.

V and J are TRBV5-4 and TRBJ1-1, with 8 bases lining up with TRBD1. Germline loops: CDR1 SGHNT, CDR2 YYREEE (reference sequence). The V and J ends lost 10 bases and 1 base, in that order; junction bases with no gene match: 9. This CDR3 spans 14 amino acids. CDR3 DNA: TGTGCCGCTCAGACAGGGGAGGGGAACACTGAAGCTTTCTTT. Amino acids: CAAQTGEGNTEAFF.

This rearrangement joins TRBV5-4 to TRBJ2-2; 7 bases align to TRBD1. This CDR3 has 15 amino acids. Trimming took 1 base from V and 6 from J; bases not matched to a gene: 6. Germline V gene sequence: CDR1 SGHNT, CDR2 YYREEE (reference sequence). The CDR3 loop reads CASSLPGDRAGELFF. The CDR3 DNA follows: TGTGCCAGCAGCTTGCCCGGGGACAGAGCCGGGGAGCTGTTTTTT.

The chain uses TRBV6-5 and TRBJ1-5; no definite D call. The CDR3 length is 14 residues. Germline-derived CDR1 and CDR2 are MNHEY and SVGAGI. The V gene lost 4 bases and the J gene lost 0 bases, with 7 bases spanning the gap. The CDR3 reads CASSSLYSNQPQHF. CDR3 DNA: TGTGCCAGCAGTTCCCTTTATAGCAATCAGCCCCAGCATTTT.

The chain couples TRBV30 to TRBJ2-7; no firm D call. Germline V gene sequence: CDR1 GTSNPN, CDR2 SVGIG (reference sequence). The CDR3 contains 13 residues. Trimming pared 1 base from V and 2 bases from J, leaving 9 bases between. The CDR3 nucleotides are TGTGCCTGGAGTGACGGCGGAACCTACGAGCAGTACTTC. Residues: CAWSDGGTYEQYF. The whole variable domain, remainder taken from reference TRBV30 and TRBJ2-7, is SQTIHQWPATLVQPVGSPLSLECTVEGTSNPNLYWYRQAAGRGLQLLFYSVGIGQISSEVPQNLSASRPQDRQFILSSKKLLLSDSGFYLCAWSDGGTYEQYFGPGTRLTVT.

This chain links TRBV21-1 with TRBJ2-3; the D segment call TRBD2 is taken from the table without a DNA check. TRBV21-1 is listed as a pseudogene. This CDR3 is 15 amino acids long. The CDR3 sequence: CASTPRGGDTDTQYF. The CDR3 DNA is TGTGCCAGCACCCCCCGTGGGGGGGACACAGATACGCAGTATTTT.

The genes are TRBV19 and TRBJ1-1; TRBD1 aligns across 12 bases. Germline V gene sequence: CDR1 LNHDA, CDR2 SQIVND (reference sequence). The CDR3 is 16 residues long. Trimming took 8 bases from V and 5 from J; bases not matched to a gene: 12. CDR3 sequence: CASFDPGQGAGTEAFF. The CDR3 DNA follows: TGTGCCAGTTTCGACCCGGGACAGGGGGCAGGGACTGAAGCTTTCTTT.

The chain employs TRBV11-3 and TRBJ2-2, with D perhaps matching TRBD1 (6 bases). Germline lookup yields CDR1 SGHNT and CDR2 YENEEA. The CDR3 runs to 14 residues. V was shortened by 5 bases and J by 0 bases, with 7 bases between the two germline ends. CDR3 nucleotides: TGTGCCAGCAGCCGGACAGCGAACACCGGGGAGCTGTTTTTT. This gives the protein CASSRTANTGELFF.

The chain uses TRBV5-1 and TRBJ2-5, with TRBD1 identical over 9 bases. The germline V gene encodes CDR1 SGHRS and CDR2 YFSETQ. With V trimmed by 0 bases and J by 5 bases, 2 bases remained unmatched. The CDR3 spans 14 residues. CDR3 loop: CASSLDRGPETQYF. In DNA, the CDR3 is TGCGCCAGCAGCTTGGACAGGGGGCCTGAGACCCAGTACTTC.

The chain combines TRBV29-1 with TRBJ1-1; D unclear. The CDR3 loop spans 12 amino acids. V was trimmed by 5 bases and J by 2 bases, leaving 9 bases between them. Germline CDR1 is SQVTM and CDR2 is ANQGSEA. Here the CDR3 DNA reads TGCAGCGTTATCGGAGGCAACACTGAAGCTTTCTTT. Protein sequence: CSVIGGNTEAFF.

The DNA of the CDR3 is TGTGCCAGCAGCCGTGCACTAGCGGGGCATGTCACAGATACGCAGTATTTT. This codes for CASSRALAGHVTDTQYF. This rearrangement joins TRBV4-2 to TRBJ2-3, with 10 positions matching TRBD2. This CDR3 region has 17 residues. V lost 4 bases and J lost 2; bases outside the gene matches: 9. Germline loops: CDR1 LGHNA, CDR2 YNFKEQ.

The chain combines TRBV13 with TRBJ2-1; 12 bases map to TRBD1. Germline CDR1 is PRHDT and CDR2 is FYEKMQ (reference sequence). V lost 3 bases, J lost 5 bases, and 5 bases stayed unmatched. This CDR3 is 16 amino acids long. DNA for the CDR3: TGTGCCAGCAGCTTGGGACAGGGGGCATGGGACAATGAGCAGTTCTTC. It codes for CASSLGQGAWDNEQFF.

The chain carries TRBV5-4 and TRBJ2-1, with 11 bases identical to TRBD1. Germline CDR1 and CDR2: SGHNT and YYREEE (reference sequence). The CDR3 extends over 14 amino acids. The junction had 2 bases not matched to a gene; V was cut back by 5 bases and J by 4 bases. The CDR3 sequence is CASSWDRGYNEQFF. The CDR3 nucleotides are TGTGCCAGCAGTTGGGACAGGGGGTACAATGAGCAGTTCTTC.

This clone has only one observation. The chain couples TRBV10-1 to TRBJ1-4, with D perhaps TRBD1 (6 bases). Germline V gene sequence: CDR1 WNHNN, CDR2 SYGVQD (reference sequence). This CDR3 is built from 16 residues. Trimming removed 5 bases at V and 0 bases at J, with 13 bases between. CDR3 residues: CASSLGQHSTNEKLFF. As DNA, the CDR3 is TGCGCCAGCAGTTTAGGACAGCACTCAACTAATGAAAAACTGTTTTTT.

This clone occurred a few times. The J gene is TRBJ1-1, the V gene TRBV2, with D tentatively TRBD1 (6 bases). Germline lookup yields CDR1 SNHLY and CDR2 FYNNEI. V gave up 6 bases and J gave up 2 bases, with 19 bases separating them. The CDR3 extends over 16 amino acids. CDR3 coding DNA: TGTGCCAGCAGCCACCCCCGCACAGGGACAAACACTGAAGCTTTCTTT. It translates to CASSHPRTGTNTEAFF.

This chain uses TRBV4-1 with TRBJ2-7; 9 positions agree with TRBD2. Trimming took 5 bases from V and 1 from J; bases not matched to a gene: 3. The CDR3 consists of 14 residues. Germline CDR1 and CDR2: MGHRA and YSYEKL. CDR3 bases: TGCGCCAGCAGCGTAAGCGGGGGGTCCTACGAGCAGTACTTC. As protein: CASSVSGGSYEQYF.

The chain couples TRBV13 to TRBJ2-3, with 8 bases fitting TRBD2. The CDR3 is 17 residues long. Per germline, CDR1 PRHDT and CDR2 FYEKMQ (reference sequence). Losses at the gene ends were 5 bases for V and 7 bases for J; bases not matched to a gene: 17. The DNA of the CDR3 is TGTGCCAGCAGCGGTCCGCGGGGGGCCACCCAAGGAAATACGCAGTATTTT. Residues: CASSGPRGATQGNTQYF.

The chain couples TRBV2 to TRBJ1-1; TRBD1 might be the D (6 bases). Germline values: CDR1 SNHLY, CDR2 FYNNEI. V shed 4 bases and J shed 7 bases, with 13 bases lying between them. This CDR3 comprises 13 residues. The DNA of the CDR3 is TGTGCCAGCAGTGCCACAGGGTTCGGTGAAGCTTTCTTT. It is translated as CASSATGFGEAFF.

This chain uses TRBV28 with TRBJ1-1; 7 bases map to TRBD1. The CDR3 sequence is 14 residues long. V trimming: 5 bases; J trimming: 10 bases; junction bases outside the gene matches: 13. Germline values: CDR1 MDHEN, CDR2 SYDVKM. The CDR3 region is CASSPSRGYSTAFF. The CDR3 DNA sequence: TGTGCCAGCAGTCCTAGCAGGGGGTATTCAACAGCTTTCTTT.